This T cell receptor beta chain was obtained from a study of pediatric ulcerative colitis. This clone was observed a single time. The antigen is not known. Study results and caveats: A couple of patients had blood samples with substantially reduced template counts.

During colonoscopy, one to two rectal pinch biopsies were collected. Before the diagnostic colonoscopy, ulcerative colitis patients were free of immunosuppressive medication. Profiling relied on immunoSEQ multiplex PCR, and the TCRdb table lists in-frame clones only, not all of them. Found here are fewer than 30,000 clones, roughly 74% of them singletons; the top ten hold approximately 8%. Per the germline V gene, CDR1 is SGHNT and CDR2 is YYREEE (reference sequence). V lost 1 base to trimming and J lost 6 bases, with 16 bases between them. The CDR3 has 16 amino acids. The chain uses TRBV5-4 and TRBJ1-4; D is ambiguous. This TCR was recovered from a boy aged 5-17 years with severe ulcerative colitis. Source material: gut tissue. CDR3 sequence (DNA): TGTGCCAGCAGCTTGTCTTGGGGATCTGGGGATGAAAAACTGTTTTTT. Translation: CASSLSWGSGDEKLFF.